This T cell receptor beta chain appears in the sequencing data of a study of blood T cell repertoires in COVID-19. Across the study: Some COVID-19 samples were acute and others convalescent; all came from the United States, Italy and Spain. T cells, B-cell-depleted T cells, or PBMCs supplied cDNA or gDNA.

In the original analysis: Cell counts per sample came from amplifying reference gene primers. Generated by immunoSEQ multiplex PCR, the TCRdb table keeps only in-frame clones and is missing some. The DNA gave D and trimming, while V, J and clone size come from that table. The top ten hold roughly 1.5% of the sample, which has 140,000 to 150,000 clones, about 90% seen once. This clone was detected only once. The same CDR3 arises from other DNA sequences in this sample as well. Sequenced: peripheral blood. The sequence was collected from a woman aged 45 to 65 with acute or convalescent COVID-19.

CDR3 sequence reads: CASSLGDRAYGYTF. DNA of the CDR3: TGCGCCAGCAGCTTGGGTGACAGGGCTTATGGCTACACCTTC. V usage is TRBV5-1 and J usage is TRBJ1-2, with 7 nucleotides matching TRBD1. CDR1 SGHRS and CDR2 YFSETQ come from the germline V gene. The CDR3 extends over 14 amino acids. Germline trimming cut 0 bases from V and 5 bases from J; bases unmatched to any gene: 4.